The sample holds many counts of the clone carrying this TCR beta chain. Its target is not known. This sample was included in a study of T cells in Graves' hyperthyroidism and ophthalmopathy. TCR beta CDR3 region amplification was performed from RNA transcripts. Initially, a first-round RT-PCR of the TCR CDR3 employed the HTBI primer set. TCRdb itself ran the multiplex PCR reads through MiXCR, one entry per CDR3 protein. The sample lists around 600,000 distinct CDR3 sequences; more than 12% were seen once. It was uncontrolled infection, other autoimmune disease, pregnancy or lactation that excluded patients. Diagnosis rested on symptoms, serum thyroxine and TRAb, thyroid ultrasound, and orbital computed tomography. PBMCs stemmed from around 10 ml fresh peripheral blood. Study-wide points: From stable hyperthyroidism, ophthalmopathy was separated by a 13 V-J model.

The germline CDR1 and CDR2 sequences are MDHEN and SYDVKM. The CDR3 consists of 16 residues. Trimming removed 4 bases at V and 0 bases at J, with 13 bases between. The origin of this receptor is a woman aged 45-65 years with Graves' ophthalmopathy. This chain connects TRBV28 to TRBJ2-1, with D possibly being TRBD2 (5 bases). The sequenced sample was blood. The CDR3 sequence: CASSSFSASSYNEQFF. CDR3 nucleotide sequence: TGTGCCAGCAGTTCGTTTAGCGCCAGCTCCTACAATGAGCAGTTCTTC. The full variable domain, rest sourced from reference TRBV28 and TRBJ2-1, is DVKVTQSSRYLVKRTGEKVFLECVQDMDHENMFWYRQDPGLGLRLIYFSYDVKMKEKGDIPEGYSVSREKKERFSLILESASTNQTSMYLCASSSFSASSYNEQFFGPGTRLTVL.